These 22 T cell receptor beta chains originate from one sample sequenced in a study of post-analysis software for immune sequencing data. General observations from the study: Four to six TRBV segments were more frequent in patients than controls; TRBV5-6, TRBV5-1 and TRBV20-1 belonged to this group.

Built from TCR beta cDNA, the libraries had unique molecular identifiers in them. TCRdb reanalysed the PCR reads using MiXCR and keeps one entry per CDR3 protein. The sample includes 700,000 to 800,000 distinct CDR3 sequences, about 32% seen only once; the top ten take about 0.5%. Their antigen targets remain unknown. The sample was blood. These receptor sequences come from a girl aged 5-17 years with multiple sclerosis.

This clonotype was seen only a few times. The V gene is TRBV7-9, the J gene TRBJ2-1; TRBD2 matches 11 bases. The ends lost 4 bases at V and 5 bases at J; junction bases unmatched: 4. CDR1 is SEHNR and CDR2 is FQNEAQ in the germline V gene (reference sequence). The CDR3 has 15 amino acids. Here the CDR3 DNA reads TGTGCCAGCAGCTCCCTAGCGGGAGGTCACAATGAGCAGTTCTTC. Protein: CASSSLAGGHNEQFF.

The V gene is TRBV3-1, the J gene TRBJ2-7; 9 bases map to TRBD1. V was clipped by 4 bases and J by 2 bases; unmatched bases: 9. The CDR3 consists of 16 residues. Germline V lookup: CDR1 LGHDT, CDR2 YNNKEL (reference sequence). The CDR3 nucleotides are TGTGCCAGCAGCCGAGGGACAGGGCAGGGGGCCTACGAGCAGTACTTC. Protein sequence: CASSRGTGQGAYEQYF.

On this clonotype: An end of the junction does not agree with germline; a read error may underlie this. DNA of the CDR3: TGTGCTAGCAGGCGGACAGGGGGCGGCGGGGAGCTGTTTTTT. As protein: CASRRTGGGGELFF. The chain is built from TRBV6-6 and TRBJ2-2, with TRBD1 matching over 11 bases. Germline-derived CDR1 and CDR2 are MNHNY and SVGAGI (reference sequence). The CDR3 spans 14 residues.

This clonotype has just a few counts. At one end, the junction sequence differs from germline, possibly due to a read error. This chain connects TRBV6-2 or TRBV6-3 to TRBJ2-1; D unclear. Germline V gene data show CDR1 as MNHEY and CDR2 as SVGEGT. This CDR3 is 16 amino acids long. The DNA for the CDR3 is TGTGCCTGCAGTTACTCGCTCCATAGCTCCTACAATGAGCAGTTCTTC. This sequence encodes CACSYSLHSSYNEQFF.

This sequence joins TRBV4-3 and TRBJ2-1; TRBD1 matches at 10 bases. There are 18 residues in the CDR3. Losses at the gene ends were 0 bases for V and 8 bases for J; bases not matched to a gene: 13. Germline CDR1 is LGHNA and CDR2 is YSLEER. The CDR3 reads CASSQEMVPGQGFHEQFF. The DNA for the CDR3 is TGCGCCAGCAGCCAAGAAATGGTCCCGGGACAGGGGTTCCATGAGCAGTTCTTC.

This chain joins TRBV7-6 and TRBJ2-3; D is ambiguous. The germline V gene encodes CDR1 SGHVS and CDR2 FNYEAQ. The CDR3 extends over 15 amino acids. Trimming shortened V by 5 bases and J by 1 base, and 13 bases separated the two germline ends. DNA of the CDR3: TGTGCCAGCAGCCTGCCGTCGGGTCGCACAGATACGCAGTATTTT. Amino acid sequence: CASSLPSGRTDTQYF.

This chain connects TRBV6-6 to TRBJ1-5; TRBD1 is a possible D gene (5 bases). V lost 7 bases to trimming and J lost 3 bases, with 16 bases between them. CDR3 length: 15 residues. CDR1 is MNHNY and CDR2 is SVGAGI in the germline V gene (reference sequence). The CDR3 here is CASKGSGTANQPQHF. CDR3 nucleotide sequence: TGTGCCAGCAAAGGGTCCGGGACGGCCAATCAGCCCCAGCATTTT.

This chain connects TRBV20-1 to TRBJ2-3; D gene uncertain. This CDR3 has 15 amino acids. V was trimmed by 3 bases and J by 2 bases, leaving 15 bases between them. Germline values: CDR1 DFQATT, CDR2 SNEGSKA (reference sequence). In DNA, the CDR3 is TGCAGTGCTAGTCCCTCTACCTTAGTCACAGATACGCAGTATTTT. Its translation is CSASPSTLVTDTQYF.

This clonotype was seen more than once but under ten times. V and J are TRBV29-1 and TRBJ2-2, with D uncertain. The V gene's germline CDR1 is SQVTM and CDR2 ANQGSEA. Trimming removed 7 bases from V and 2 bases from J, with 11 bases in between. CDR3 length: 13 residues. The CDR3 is CSGRTTNTGELFF. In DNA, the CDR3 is TGCAGCGGGCGGACCACAAACACCGGGGAGCTGTTTTTT.

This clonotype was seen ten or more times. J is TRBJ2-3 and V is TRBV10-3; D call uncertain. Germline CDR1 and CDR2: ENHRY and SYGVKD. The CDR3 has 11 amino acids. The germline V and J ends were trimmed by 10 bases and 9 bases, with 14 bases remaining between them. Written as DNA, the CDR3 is TGTGCCACCTACACGGCGTCCACGCAGTATTTT. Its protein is CATYTASTQYF.

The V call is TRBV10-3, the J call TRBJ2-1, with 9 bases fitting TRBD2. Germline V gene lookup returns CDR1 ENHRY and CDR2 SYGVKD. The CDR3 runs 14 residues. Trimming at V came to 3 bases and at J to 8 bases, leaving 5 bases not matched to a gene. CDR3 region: CAISERREGDEQFF. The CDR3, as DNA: TGTGCCATCAGTGAAAGGCGGGAGGGGGATGAGCAGTTCTTC.

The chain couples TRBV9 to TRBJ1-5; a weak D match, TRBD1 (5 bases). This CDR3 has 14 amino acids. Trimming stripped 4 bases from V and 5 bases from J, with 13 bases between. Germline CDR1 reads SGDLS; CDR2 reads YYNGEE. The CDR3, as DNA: TGTGCCAGCAGCCCGGGCGGGGGGGATCAGCCCCAGCATTTT. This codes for CASSPGGGDQPQHF.

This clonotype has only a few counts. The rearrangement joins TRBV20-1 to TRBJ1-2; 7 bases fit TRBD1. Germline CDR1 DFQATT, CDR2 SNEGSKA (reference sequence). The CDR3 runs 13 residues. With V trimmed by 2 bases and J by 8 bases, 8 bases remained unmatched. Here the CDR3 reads CSARPGTAVGYTF. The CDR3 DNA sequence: TGCAGTGCTAGACCCGGGACAGCGGTCGGCTACACCTTC.

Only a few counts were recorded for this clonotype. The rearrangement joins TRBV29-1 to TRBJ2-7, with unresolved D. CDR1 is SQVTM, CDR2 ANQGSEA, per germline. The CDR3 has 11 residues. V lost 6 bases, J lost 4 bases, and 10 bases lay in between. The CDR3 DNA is TGCAGCGTCCGCTCTCGTTACGAGCAGTACTTC. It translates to CSVRSRYEQYF.

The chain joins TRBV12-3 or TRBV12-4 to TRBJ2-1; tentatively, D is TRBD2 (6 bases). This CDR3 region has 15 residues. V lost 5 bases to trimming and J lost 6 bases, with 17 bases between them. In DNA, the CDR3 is TGTGCCAGCAGTCCACTAGCCGGGAGCCGCAATGAGCAGTTCTTC. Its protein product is CASSPLAGSRNEQFF.

CDR3 loop: CSAKPGSSNYGYTF. The DNA of the CDR3 is TGCAGTGCTAAACCGGGCAGCTCTAACTATGGCTACACCTTC. The chain is built from TRBV20-1 and TRBJ1-2; D unclear. The CDR3 totals 14 residues. The germline V and J ends were trimmed by 4 bases and 0 bases, with 12 bases remaining between them. In germline, CDR1 is DFQATT, CDR2 SNEGSKA (reference sequence).

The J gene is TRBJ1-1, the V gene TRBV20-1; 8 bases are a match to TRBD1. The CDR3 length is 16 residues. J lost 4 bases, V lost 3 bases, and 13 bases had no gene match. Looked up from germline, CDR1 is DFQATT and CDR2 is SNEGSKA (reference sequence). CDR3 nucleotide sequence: TGCAGTGCTAGGACAGGGGCCGGGATTTGGGGCACTGAAGCTTTCTTT. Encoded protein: CSARTGAGIWGTEAFF.

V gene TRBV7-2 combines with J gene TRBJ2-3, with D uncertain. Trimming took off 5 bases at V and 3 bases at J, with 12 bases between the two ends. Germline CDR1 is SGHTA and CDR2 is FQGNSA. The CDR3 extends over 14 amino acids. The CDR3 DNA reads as TGTGCCAGCAGCAGAGTCGGTCGGACAGATACGCAGTATTTT. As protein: CASSRVGRTDTQYF.

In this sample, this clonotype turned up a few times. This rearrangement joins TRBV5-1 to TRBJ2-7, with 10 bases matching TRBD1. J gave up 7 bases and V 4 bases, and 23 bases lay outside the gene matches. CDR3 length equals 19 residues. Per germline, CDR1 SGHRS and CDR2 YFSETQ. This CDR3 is CASSDPGQGIRRPGNEQYF. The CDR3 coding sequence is TGCGCCAGCAGCGATCCGGGACAGGGGATAAGACGTCCGGGCAATGAGCAGTACTTC.

The CDR3 spells CSAIPGVRSYNEQFF. CDR3 sequence (DNA): TGCAGTGCTATACCAGGGGTGCGGTCCTACAATGAGCAGTTCTTC. The chain employs TRBV20-1 and TRBJ2-1; D is perhaps TRBD1 (6 bases). V shed 4 bases and J shed 1 base, with 14 bases lying between them. The CDR3 contains 15 residues. The germline V gene has CDR1 DFQATT and CDR2 SNEGSKA (reference sequence).

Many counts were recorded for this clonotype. The CDR3 DNA follows: TGCAGTGCTTGCCCCCATGGGGTCGTGTACGAGCAGTACTTC. Its protein product is CSACPHGVVYEQYF. The rearrangement joins TRBV20-1 to TRBJ2-7; unclear D gene. The length of the CDR3 is 14 residues. Germline V gene lookup returns CDR1 DFQATT and CDR2 SNEGSKA (reference sequence). V lost 5 bases, J lost 4 bases, and 18 bases lay in between.

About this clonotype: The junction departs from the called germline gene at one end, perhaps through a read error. The CDR3 protein is CASSPGTRNTGERFF. Here the CDR3 DNA reads TGCGCCAGCAGCCCAGGGACAAGGAACACCGGGGAGCGGTTTTTT. The J gene is TRBJ2-2, the V gene TRBV5-1; D is perhaps TRBD1 (6 bases). The CDR3 totals 15 residues. Germline V CDR1 and CDR2: SGHRS, YFSETQ.